The 25 T cell receptor beta chains reported below all come from one sample, sequenced in a study of OX40 agonist ivuxolimab in advanced cancers. The repertoire was sequenced with immunoSEQ multiplex PCR; TCRdb's copy has only in-frame clones and lacks some. In the table there are fewer than 13,000 clones, less than 85% of which are singletons. Specimen: CD4+ or CD8+ T cells sorted from blood, collected in a trial of the OX40 agonist ivuxolimab. These receptors were collected from an adult with an advanced solid tumor such as melanoma, head and neck, liver or kidney cancer.

This clone turned up a few times. The chain is built from TRBV20-1 and TRBJ1-2, with no clear D. Per germline, CDR1 DFQATT and CDR2 SNEGSKA (reference sequence). The V end lost 5 bases, the J end lost 8 bases, and 9 bases lay between the germline ends. CDR3 length: 10 residues. CDR3 bases: TGCAGTGCTGTCGGTAGCGGCTACACCTTC. This sequence encodes CSAVGSGYTF.

This clone was observed once. V is TRBV4-1 and J is TRBJ2-2, with a possible D match to TRBD1 (6 bases). Trimming left V 3 bases short and J 2 bases short, with 16 bases between. The CDR3 length is 17 residues. Germline CDR1 reads MGHRA; CDR2 reads YSYEKL. The CDR3 DNA follows: TGCGCCAGCAGCCAGGTCGACGGGACACCTAACACCGGGGAGCTGTTTTTT. Its protein is CASSQVDGTPNTGELFF.

The chain employs TRBV28 and TRBJ2-3; D may be TRBD1 (6 bases). The CDR3 is made up of 15 amino acids. Germline V gives CDR1 MDHEN, CDR2 SYDVKM. V dropped 1 base and J dropped 4 bases, with 12 bases sitting between them. CDR3 DNA sequence: TGTGCCAGCAGTTTATTTGGGGGCTACCCAGATACGCAGTATTTT. Protein: CASSLFGGYPDTQYF.

The CDR3 bases are TGTGCCAGTAGTACGGGGGGCCGGGGGAACATTCAGTACTTC. Encoded protein: CASSTGGRGNIQYF. V gene TRBV19 combines with J gene TRBJ2-4, with a weak D call TRBD2 (7 bases). Germline V lookup: CDR1 LNHDA, CDR2 SQIVND (reference sequence). This CDR3 contains 14 residues. The V and J ends lost 4 bases and 7 bases respectively, with 14 bases between them.

The J gene is TRBJ2-2, the V gene TRBV7-9; D not resolved. V was pared by 0 bases and J by 5 bases, with 4 bases between. Germline V gene data show CDR1 as SEHNR and CDR2 as FQNEAQ (reference sequence). CDR3 size: 13 residues. The CDR3 DNA follows: TGTGCCAGCAGCTTAGCTTTGACCGGGGAGCTGTTTTTT. This sequence encodes CASSLALTGELFF. Looking up the rest from reference TRBV7-9 and TRBJ2-2 gives the full variable domain: DTGVSQNPRHKITKRGQNVTFRCDPISEHNRLYWYRQTLGQGPEFLTYFQNEAQLEKSRLLSDRFSAERPKGSFSTLEIQRTEQGDSAMYLCASSLALTGELFFGEGSRLTVL.

The gene calls are TRBV27 and TRBJ2-7; tentatively, D is TRBD1 (6 bases). In germline, CDR1 is MNHEY, CDR2 SMNVEV (reference sequence). This CDR3 spans 15 amino acids. Trimming took 4 bases from V and 0 from J, leaving 13 bases between them. DNA of the CDR3: TGTGCCAGCAGTTACAGGACAGCAAACTCCTACGAGCAGTACTTC. It yields the protein CASSYRTANSYEQYF.

This clone was counted a few times. The chain has TRBV14 and TRBJ2-7; D gene ambiguous. Trimming removed 5 bases from V and 0 bases from J, with 8 bases in between. CDR3 length: 13 residues. Germline-derived CDR1 and CDR2 are SGHDN and FVKESK. In nucleotides, the CDR3 is TGTGCCAGCAGCTCGACACGCTCCTACGAGCAGTACTTC. It specifies CASSSTRSYEQYF. Variable domain in full (rest from reference TRBV14 and TRBJ2-7): EAGVTQFPSHSVIEKGQTVTLRCDPISGHDNLYWYRRVMGKEIKFLLHFVKESKQDESGMPNNRFLAERTGGTYSTLKVQPAELEDSGVYFCASSSTRSYEQYFGPGTRLTVT.

The rearrangement uses TRBV28 and TRBJ1-4; no clear D gene. The V gene lost 5 bases and the J gene lost 7 bases, with 5 bases spanning the gap. Germline-derived CDR1 and CDR2 are MDHEN and SYDVKM. The CDR3 has 11 residues. CDR3 amino acids: CASSQSEKLFF. The CDR3 DNA is TGTGCCAGCAGTCAGAGTGAAAAACTGTTTTTT. The entire variable domain, with the rest obtained from reference TRBV28 and TRBJ1-4, is as follows: DVKVTQSSRYLVKRTGEKVFLECVQDMDHENMFWYRQDPGLGLRLIYFSYDVKMKEKGDIPEGYSVSREKKERFSLILESASTNQTSMYLCASSQSEKLFFGSGTQLSVL.

The chain uses TRBV2 and TRBJ2-3; D uncertain. The CDR3 runs 15 residues. Germline V gene sequence: CDR1 SNHLY, CDR2 FYNNEI. V lost 5 bases and J 2 bases, leaving 14 bases between the germline ends. The CDR3 region is CASSWADRDTDTQYF. The CDR3 DNA reads TGTGCCAGCAGTTGGGCGGATAGGGACACAGATACGCAGTATTTT.

This chain links TRBV6-5 with TRBJ2-7; 8 bases align to TRBD2. The germline gives CDR1 MNHEY, CDR2 SVGAGI. The CDR3 covers 13 residues. Losses at the gene ends were 5 bases for V and 5 bases for J; bases not matched to a gene: 5. The CDR3 loop reads CASSDGLADEQYF. The CDR3 nucleotides read TGTGCCAGCAGTGACGGACTAGCAGACGAGCAGTACTTC.

The chain is built from TRBV27 and TRBJ2-1, with unresolved D. The CDR3 is made up of 15 amino acids. Germline-derived CDR1 and CDR2 are MNHEY and SMNVEV (reference sequence). Trimming shortened V by 8 bases and J by 5 bases, and 19 bases separated the two germline ends. The DNA of the CDR3 is TGTGCCAGCTCCTCTTATATGCAGGCTAACAATGAGCAGTTCTTC. The encoded protein is CASSSYMQANNEQFF.

This clone was detected only once. The J gene is TRBJ2-7, the V gene TRBV5-5; D uncertain. The CDR3 covers 13 residues. Trimming removed 3 bases from V and 3 bases from J, with 10 bases in between. Germline loops: CDR1 SGHKS, CDR2 YYEKEE (reference sequence). The CDR3 nucleotides read TGTGCCAGCAGCTACAGCACTCTCTACGAGCAGTACTTC. Translated: CASSYSTLYEQYF.

This clone was observed a handful of times. The chain couples TRBV11-1 to TRBJ1-2; 7 bases are a match to TRBD1. Germline loops: CDR1 SGHAT, CDR2 FQDESV (reference sequence). The CDR3 runs to 15 residues. With 5 bases clipped from V and 4 bases from J, the junction kept 10 bases outside the gene matches. CDR3 residues: CASSGDRDRLYGYTF. CDR3 DNA: TGTGCCAGCAGCGGGGACCGGGACAGACTCTATGGCTACACCTTC.

The J gene is TRBJ1-5, the V gene TRBV4-3; TRBD1 agrees at 9 bases. The CDR3 has 14 amino acids. J gave up 6 bases and V 4 bases, and 4 bases lay outside the gene matches. In germline, CDR1 is LGHNA, CDR2 YSLEER. CDR3 nucleotides: TGCGCCAGCAGCCTCGGGACAGGGTCTCAGCCCCAGCATTTT. It translates to CASSLGTGSQPQHF.

Here the CDR3 reads CASSYLNTQPQHF. Here the CDR3 DNA reads TGTGCCAGCAGTTACTTAAACACTCAGCCCCAGCATTTT. This chain uses TRBV6-5 with TRBJ1-5; no clear D. This CDR3 comprises 13 residues. The V gene's germline CDR1 is MNHEY and CDR2 SVGAGI. V lost 1 base and J lost 6, with 7 bases in between.

The CDR3 coding sequence is TGTGCCAGCAGCTTACCTGGGGCCAACGTCCTGACTTTC. Translated, it gives CASSLPGANVLTF. This chain connects TRBV11-3 to TRBJ2-6; D not certain. V was clipped by 2 bases and J by 2 bases, with 1 base between them. The CDR3 runs 13 residues. Per germline, CDR1 SGHNT and CDR2 YENEEA.

This chain joins TRBV19 and TRBJ2-3; D ambiguous. The V and J ends lost 5 bases and 4 bases respectively, with 13 bases between them. CDR1 is LNHDA, CDR2 SQIVND, per germline (reference sequence). The CDR3 contains 14 residues. The DNA for the CDR3 is TGTGCCAGTAGTCCCTTATTCCAGCCAGATACGCAGTATTTT. Amino acids: CASSPLFQPDTQYF. Together with reference TRBV19 and TRBJ2-3, the CDR3 gives the full variable domain: DGGITQSPKYLFRKEGQNVTLSCEQNLNHDAMYWYRQDPGQGLRLIYYSQIVNDFQKGDIAEGYSVSREKKESFPLTVTSAQKNPTAFYLCASSPLFQPDTQYFGPGTRLTVL.

The CDR3 DNA reads TGCGCCAGCAGCTTGGAAAGCGGGACCGACAATGAGCAGTTCTTC. Translation gives CASSLESGTDNEQFF. The chain uses TRBV5-1 and TRBJ2-1; TRBD2 matches at 7 bases. CDR1 and CDR2 from the germline V gene are SGHRS and YFSETQ. V was clipped by 0 bases and J by 5 bases; unmatched bases: 5. The CDR3 covers 15 residues.

The rearrangement joins TRBV27 to TRBJ2-7, with 7 bases identical to TRBD2. The V segment lost 2 bases and the J segment 4 bases; nucleotides outside the gene matches: 8. The CDR3 is 15 residues long. Per germline, CDR1 MNHEY and CDR2 SMNVEV (reference sequence). The CDR3 loop reads CASSLNLPSGYEQYF. In DNA, the CDR3 is TGTGCCAGCAGTTTAAATCTTCCTAGCGGTTACGAGCAGTACTTC.

The rearrangement joins TRBV9 to TRBJ2-4, with 9 bases matching TRBD2. V lost 3 bases, J lost 2 bases, and 6 bases stayed unmatched. CDR1 SGDLS and CDR2 YYNGEE come from the germline V gene. This CDR3 spans 16 amino acids. The CDR3: CASSGSGSGSKNIQYF. DNA of the CDR3: TGTGCCAGCAGCGGTAGCGGGAGCGGGTCCAAAAACATTCAGTACTTC.

V gene TRBV20-1 combines with J gene TRBJ1-1; D remains ambiguous. Deletions cut 7 bases from V and 3 bases from J, with 9 bases between. The CDR3 is 11 residues long. Germline CDR1 DFQATT, CDR2 SNEGSKA (reference sequence). CDR3 sequence (DNA): TGCAGTGTTAGGGTTTACACTGAAGCTTTCTTT. Translating it yields CSVRVYTEAFF.

This clone was counted once. This sequence joins TRBV6-5 and TRBJ1-2, with TRBD1 identical over 10 bases. Trimming cost V 5 bases and J 8 bases; bases outside gene matches: 8. Germline CDR1 MNHEY, CDR2 SVGAGI. CDR3 size: 14 residues. The CDR3 loop reads CASSPTGTGVGYTF. CDR3 nucleotide sequence: TGTGCCAGCAGTCCGACCGGGACAGGGGTCGGCTACACCTTC.

The chain carries TRBV19 and TRBJ2-3, with 7 bases lining up with TRBD1. V shed 10 bases, J shed 4 bases, and the junction held 5 bases outside the gene matches. CDR3 size: 12 residues. Germline lookup yields CDR1 LNHDA and CDR2 SQIVND (reference sequence). In DNA, the CDR3 is TGTGCCACCTCAGGGGGTCCAGATACGCAGTATTTT. This encodes CATSGGPDTQYF.

The chain carries TRBV28 and TRBJ1-5, with a possible D match to TRBD1 (5 bases). The CDR3 has 15 amino acids. In germline, CDR1 is MDHEN, CDR2 SYDVKM. The ends were cut back, 3 bases at V and 2 bases at J, with 11 bases in the middle. The CDR3 coding sequence is TGTGCCAGCAGTTTCAAGGGGTTTGGCAATCAGCCCCAGCATTTT. It codes for CASSFKGFGNQPQHF.

The chain joins TRBV28 to TRBJ1-3; D not resolved. This CDR3 has 13 residues. The germline CDR1 and CDR2 sequences are MDHEN and SYDVKM. The germline V and J ends were trimmed by 8 bases and 0 bases, with 8 bases remaining between them. This CDR3 reads CASRVPSGNTIYF. The CDR3 coding sequence is TGTGCCAGCCGGGTCCCCTCTGGAAACACCATATATTTT.